What follows are 9 T cell receptor beta chains derived from one specimen sequenced in a study of early T cells in non-severe SARS-CoV-2 infection. TCRdb reprocessed the 5' RACE reads with MiXCR, giving one entry per CDR3 protein. The sample shows approximately 110,000 distinct CDR3 sequences, about 15% of them seen only once. Sequences were obtained from whole blood. Every receptor here comes from an adult who was a healthcare worker with PCR-confirmed SARS-CoV-2 infection or an uninfected control (not recorded which).

This clonotype turned up a few times. V is TRBV7-7 and J is TRBJ1-4, with a tentative D call TRBD1 (5 bases). This CDR3 contains 14 residues. Trimming removed 2 bases at V and 6 bases at J, with 10 bases between. Germline CDR1 and CDR2: SSHAT and FNYEAQ (reference sequence). Here the CDR3 reads CASSLRDGDEKLFF. As DNA, the CDR3 is TGTGCCAGCAGCTTACGGGACGGAGATGAAAAACTGTTTTTT.

In this sample, this clonotype turned up a few times. The genes are TRBV7-9 and TRBJ1-3; D is ambiguous. CDR3 size: 13 residues. Germline V gene sequence: CDR1 SEHNR, CDR2 FQNEAQ (reference sequence). Trimming shortened V by 8 bases and J by 0 bases, and 8 bases separated the two germline ends. The CDR3 loop is CASDGSSGNTIYF. CDR3 in DNA: TGTGCCAGCGATGGTAGCTCTGGAAACACCATATATTTT.

This clonotype was observed many times. This chain links TRBV20-1 with TRBJ2-2, with 8 bases aligning to TRBD2. The germline gives CDR1 DFQATT, CDR2 SNEGSKA (reference sequence). The CDR3 length is 15 residues. J lost 1 base, V lost 0 bases, and 1 base had no gene match. In nucleotides, the CDR3 is TGCAGTGCTAGAGACAGCGGGGGGAACACCGGGGAGCTGTTTTTT. Its protein product is CSARDSGGNTGELFF.

There are many counts of this clonotype. The chain employs TRBV5-5 and TRBJ1-1; D ambiguous. The V and J ends lost 4 bases and 1 base respectively, with 11 bases between them. Looked up from germline, CDR1 is SGHKS and CDR2 is YYEKEE (reference sequence). The CDR3 runs to 14 residues. CDR3 loop: CASSLVYRNTEAFF. The CDR3 bases are TGTGCCAGCAGCCTGGTATACAGGAACACTGAAGCTTTCTTT.

This clonotype has just a few counts. The V and J genes are TRBV3-1 and TRBJ1-1; D remains ambiguous. Deletions cut 4 bases from V and 9 bases from J, with 21 bases between. The CDR3 runs 15 residues. Germline V gene sequence: CDR1 LGHDT, CDR2 YNNKEL (reference sequence). In nucleotides, the CDR3 is TGTGCCAGCAGCCCGGCCGGCGTGGAGGGCGTTAAAGCTTTCTTT. It encodes CASSPAGVEGVKAFF.

The chain is built from TRBV18 and TRBJ2-3; D gene uncertain. The ends were cut back, 2 bases at V and 0 bases at J, with 6 bases in the middle. Germline V gives CDR1 KGHSH, CDR2 LQKENI. The CDR3 is 14 amino acids. CDR3 region: CASSPGDSTDTQYF. Here the CDR3 DNA reads TGTGCCAGCTCACCAGGCGACAGCACAGATACGCAGTATTTT.

This clonotype has a handful of counts. This chain connects TRBV29-1 to TRBJ2-1; TRBD2 aligns across 7 bases. The trim removed 6 bases at V and 10 bases at J, leaving 9 bases unmatched. CDR3 length equals 12 residues. Germline V gives CDR1 SQVTM, CDR2 ANQGSEA. In DNA, the CDR3 is TGCAGCGTCCGTAGAGGGAGGGGCGAGCAGTTCTTC. It encodes CSVRRGRGEQFF.

The V call is TRBV4-1, the J call TRBJ1-2; possible D gene TRBD1, 6 bases. V shed 1 base and J shed 4 bases, with 10 bases lying between them. Germline V gene data show CDR1 as MGHRA and CDR2 as YSYEKL. This CDR3 comprises 14 residues. CDR3 amino acids: CASSQVQGSYGYTF. The CDR3 bases are TGCGCCAGCAGCCAAGTGCAGGGGAGCTATGGCTACACCTTC.

The chain is built from TRBV4-1 and TRBJ1-2, with a possible D match to TRBD1 (5 bases). The CDR3 is 14 residues long. V was trimmed by 3 bases and J by 3 bases, leaving 11 bases between them. Germline V gene lookup returns CDR1 MGHRA and CDR2 YSYEKL. The CDR3 region is CASSHLGADYGYTF. DNA for the CDR3: TGCGCCAGCAGCCACCTCGGGGCGGACTATGGCTACACCTTC.